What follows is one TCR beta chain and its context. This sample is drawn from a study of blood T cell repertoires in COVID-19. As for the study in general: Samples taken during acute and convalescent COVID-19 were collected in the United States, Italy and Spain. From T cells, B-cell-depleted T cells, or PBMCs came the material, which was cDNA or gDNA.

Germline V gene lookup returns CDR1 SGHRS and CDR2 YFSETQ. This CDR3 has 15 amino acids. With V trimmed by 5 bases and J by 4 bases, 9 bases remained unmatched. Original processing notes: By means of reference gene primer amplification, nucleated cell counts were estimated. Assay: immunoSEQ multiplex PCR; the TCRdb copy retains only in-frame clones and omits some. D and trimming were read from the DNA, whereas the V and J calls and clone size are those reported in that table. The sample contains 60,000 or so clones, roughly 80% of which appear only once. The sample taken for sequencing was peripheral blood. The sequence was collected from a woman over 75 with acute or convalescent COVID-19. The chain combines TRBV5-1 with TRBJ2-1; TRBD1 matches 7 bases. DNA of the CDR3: TGCGCCAGCAGTCCTACCGGGACAGCTTACAATGAGCAGTTCTTC. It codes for CASSPTGTAYNEQFF.